The 8 T cell receptor beta chains below all came from one sample that was sequenced in a study of radiation and T cells in renal cell carcinoma. Method: immunoSEQ multiplex PCR; TCRdb's copy keeps in-frame clones and lacks some. The sample holds about 130,000 clones, 70% to 90% seen once. Time point noted: blood 2 weeks post-SBRT. Treatment in this sample: 15 Gy SBRT to primary tumor, nephrectomy 4 weeks later. This sample comprised blood, obtained from a patient whose treatment included radiotherapy and nephrectomy. The receptor source for this set is a woman aged 55-75 years with renal cell carcinoma.

The rearrangement links TRBV7-2 to TRBJ2-7; weak D call: TRBD2 (6 bases). Germline V CDR1 and CDR2: SGHTA, FQGNSA. The CDR3 spans 16 residues. V lost 4 bases to trimming and J lost 0 bases, with 16 bases between them. The CDR3 here is CASSYRDSPSSYEQYF. In DNA form, the CDR3 reads TGTGCCAGCAGCTACCGGGACTCGCCGAGCTCCTACGAGCAGTACTTC.

The V call is TRBV4-3, the J call TRBJ2-2; D is uncertain. With 3 bases removed from V and 5 bases from J, the gap between germline ends came to 16 bases. The CDR3 runs to 16 residues. Germline-derived CDR1 and CDR2 are LGHNA and YSLEER. In nucleotides, the CDR3 is TGCGCCAGCAGCCATACCAGGCCCCCCGGGACCGGGGAGCTGTTTTTT. As protein: CASSHTRPPGTGELFF.

V usage is TRBV19 and J usage is TRBJ1-4, with D unresolved. The CDR3 runs 11 residues. Germline CDR1 reads LNHDA; CDR2 reads SQIVND (reference sequence). V was trimmed by 2 bases and J by 7 bases, leaving 2 bases between them. The chain's CDR3 is CASSISEKLFF. The CDR3 region has the DNA TGTGCCAGTAGTATAAGTGAAAAACTGTTTTTT.

This chain uses TRBV6-1 with TRBJ2-1; possibly TRBD1 or TRBD2 for D (5 bases each). Germline CDR1 is MNHNS and CDR2 is SASEGT. V was cut by 2 bases and J by 10 bases, with 15 bases left in between. The CDR3 is 14 residues long. In nucleotides, the CDR3 is TGTGCCAGCAGTGAAAATTGGGCAGGGAGCGAGCAGTTCTTC. Translated, it gives CASSENWAGSEQFF.

This clone has a single count. This chain connects TRBV4-2 to TRBJ2-1; D gene ambiguous. Looked up from germline, CDR1 is LGHNA and CDR2 is YNFKEQ. Trimming took off 4 bases at V and 0 bases at J, with 10 bases between the two ends. The CDR3 is 15 amino acids. Here the CDR3 reads CASSPLVSSYNEQFF. The CDR3 DNA reads TGTGCCAGCAGCCCGTTAGTCTCCTCCTACAATGAGCAGTTCTTC.

This chain uses TRBV5-4 with TRBJ2-3, with TRBD2 matching 16 bases. The CDR3 has 19 amino acids. In germline, CDR1 is SGHNT, CDR2 YYREEE (reference sequence). Trimming cost V 4 bases and J 7 bases; bases outside gene matches: 15. The chain's CDR3 is CASSPGLAGGSDGSHTQYF. CDR3 DNA sequence: TGTGCCAGCAGCCCGGGACTAGCGGGGGGGAGTGATGGATCTCATACGCAGTATTTT. The whole variable domain, remainder taken from reference TRBV5-4 and TRBJ2-3, is ETGVTQSPTHLIKTRGQQVTLRCSSQSGHNTVSWYQQALGQGPQFIFQYYREEENGRGNFPPRFSGLQFPNYSSELNVNALELDDSALYLCASSPGLAGGSDGSHTQYFGPGTRLTVL.

The V gene is TRBV4-3, the J gene TRBJ2-7; perhaps D is TRBD1 or TRBD2 (5 bases each). Germline V gives CDR1 LGHNA, CDR2 YSLEER. The CDR3 is made up of 15 amino acids. The V end was cut by 5 bases, the J end by 6 bases, with 20 bases between. Here the CDR3 DNA reads TGCGCCAGCAGCGAAGGGACGGCTCGATCCAGCGAGCAGTACTTC. As protein: CASSEGTARSSEQYF.

The V call is TRBV9, the J call TRBJ2-1; D is possibly TRBD1 or TRBD2 (6 bases each). The V end lost 0 bases, the J end lost 3 bases, and 13 bases lay between the germline ends. CDR3 size: 16 residues. The germline CDR1 and CDR2 sequences are SGDLS and YYNGEE. The CDR3 nucleotides read TGTGCCAGCAGCGTAGCTCCCGGGGGACACTACAATGAGCAGTTCTTC. It translates to CASSVAPGGHYNEQFF.